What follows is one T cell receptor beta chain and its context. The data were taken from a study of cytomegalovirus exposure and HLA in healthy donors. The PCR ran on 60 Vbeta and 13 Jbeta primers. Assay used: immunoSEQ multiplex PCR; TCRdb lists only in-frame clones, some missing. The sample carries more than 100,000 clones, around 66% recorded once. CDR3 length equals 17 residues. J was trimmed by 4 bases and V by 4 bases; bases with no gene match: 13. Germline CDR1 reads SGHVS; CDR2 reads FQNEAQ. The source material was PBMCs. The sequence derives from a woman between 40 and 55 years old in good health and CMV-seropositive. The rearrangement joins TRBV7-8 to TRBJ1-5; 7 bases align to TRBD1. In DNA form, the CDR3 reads TGTGCCAGCAGCTCACAACCCGGGACAGTCCTAAATCAGCCCCAGCATTTT. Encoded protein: CASSSQPGTVLNQPQHF.